Below are 23 T cell receptor beta chains sequenced from a single sample in a study of shared clonotypes between healthy human individuals. TCRdb keeps only in-frame clones here, not all; method: immunoSEQ multiplex PCR. The sample lists fewer than 3 million clones; approximately 90% were seen once. Sequencing used naive CD4+ T cells from PBMCs. Subset in this sample: CD45RA+ positively selected. The receptors shown here come from a man between 18 and 29 years old in good health. Some clones in this sample may be carry-over from other donors' samples.

J is TRBJ2-1 and V is TRBV2; the match to TRBD2 covers 12 bases. V was pared by 2 bases and J by 6 bases, with 2 bases of the junction left unmatched. The CDR3 contains 15 residues. The germline CDR1 and CDR2 sequences are SNHLY and FYNNEI. This CDR3 is CASSERTSGTNEQFF. In DNA, the CDR3 is TGTGCCAGCAGTGAACGGACTAGCGGGACCAATGAGCAGTTCTTC.

The genes are TRBV5-4 and TRBJ1-2, with unresolved D. The ends were cut back, 4 bases at V and 4 bases at J, with 20 bases in the middle. Germline V lookup: CDR1 SGHNT, CDR2 YYREEE (reference sequence). The CDR3 totals 16 residues. CDR3 in amino acids: CASSPATWIEGYGYTF. DNA for the CDR3: TGTGCCAGCAGCCCCGCGACGTGGATCGAAGGCTATGGCTACACCTTC.

The CDR3 nucleotides are TGTGCCAGCAGCCACCTTAGCGGGAGGGATGGGTCCAATGAGCAGTTCTTC. Its protein is CASSHLSGRDGSNEQFF. J is TRBJ2-1 and V is TRBV14, with TRBD2 matching over 11 bases. CDR1 is SGHDN and CDR2 is FVKESK in the germline V gene. Trimming cost V 3 bases and J 6 bases; bases outside gene matches: 10. The CDR3 has 17 amino acids.

This sequence joins TRBV6-5 and TRBJ1-1; 12 nucleotides match TRBD1. V trimming: 6 bases; J trimming: 4 bases; junction bases outside the gene matches: 6. CDR3 length equals 15 residues. Germline assignment: CDR1 MNHEY and CDR2 SVGAGI. The CDR3 DNA reads as TGTGCCAGCAGACGGGACAGGGGGCGGGCCACTGAAGCTTTCTTT. Residues: CASRRDRGRATEAFF.

This clone was found a few times. V and J are TRBV6-5 and TRBJ1-1; D remains unclear. Germline V CDR1 and CDR2: MNHEY, SVGAGI. Trimming removed 6 bases at V and 1 base at J, with 6 bases between. The CDR3 is 12 amino acids. The CDR3 region is CASRVGNTEAFF. The DNA of the CDR3 is TGTGCCAGCAGGGTAGGGAACACTGAAGCTTTCTTT.

The rearrangement links TRBV7-2 to TRBJ1-5; D ambiguous. With 1 base removed from V and 4 bases from J, the gap between germline ends came to 8 bases. Germline CDR1 SGHTA, CDR2 FQGNSA. The CDR3 is made up of 14 amino acids. The CDR3 DNA reads as TGTGCCAGCAGCTTAGGGGCGGGTAATCAGCCCCAGCATTTT. It is translated as CASSLGAGNQPQHF.

The gene calls are TRBV28 and TRBJ2-3, with TRBD2 as a possible D gene (6 bases). CDR3 length equals 15 residues. Per germline, CDR1 MDHEN and CDR2 SYDVKM. The V end was cut by 5 bases, the J end by 6 bases, with 18 bases between. This chain's CDR3 is CASSRGGSGGDTQYF. CDR3 sequence (DNA): TGTGCCAGCAGTCGTGGGGGAAGCGGAGGGGATACGCAGTATTTT.

The rearrangement joins TRBV2 to TRBJ2-2; D perhaps matches TRBD1 (6 bases). CDR1 is SNHLY and CDR2 is FYNNEI in the germline V gene. V shed 4 bases and J shed 1 base, with 10 bases lying between them. This CDR3 has 15 amino acids. The CDR3 spells CASSVDRLNTGELFF. In DNA form, the CDR3 reads TGTGCCAGCAGTGTTGACAGGTTGAACACCGGGGAGCTGTTTTTT.

The V call is TRBV11-2, the J call TRBJ2-5; TRBD2 matches at 8 bases. Germline loops: CDR1 SGHAT, CDR2 FQNNGV. V trimming: 1 base; J trimming: 4 bases; junction bases outside the gene matches: 2. The CDR3 covers 14 residues. The CDR3, as DNA: TGTGCCAGCAGCTTAGTTGCGGGAGGAGAGACCCAGTACTTC. Its translation: CASSLVAGGETQYF.

This clone showed up just once. This sequence joins TRBV5-6 and TRBJ2-3, with TRBD2 matching over 10 bases. J was trimmed by 5 bases and V by 0 bases; bases with no gene match: 3. CDR1 is SGHDT, CDR2 YYEEEE, per germline. CDR3 length: 15 residues. For the CDR3, the DNA is TGTGCCAGCAGCTTGGGACTAGCGGGCGGAGATACGCAGTATTTT. This sequence encodes CASSLGLAGGDTQYF. The variable domain in full, completed from reference TRBV5-6 and TRBJ2-3, reads DAGVTQSPTHLIKTRGQQVTLRCSPKSGHDTVSWYQQALGQGPQFIFQYYEEEERQRGNFPDRFSGHQFPNYSSELNVNALLLGDSALYLCASSLGLAGGDTQYFGPGTRLTVL.

CDR3 bases: TGTGCCAGTAGTATCTACAGGGGGTCCTACGAGCAGTACTTC. This translates into CASSIYRGSYEQYF. This chain connects TRBV19 to TRBJ2-7, with TRBD1 identical over 8 bases. CDR1 LNHDA and CDR2 SQIVND come from the germline V gene (reference sequence). V lost 3 bases and J lost 1; bases outside the gene matches: 2. The CDR3 extends over 14 amino acids.

The chain joins TRBV29-1 to TRBJ2-1; 7 bases agree with TRBD2. The CDR3 totals 15 residues. V was pared by 6 bases and J by 6 bases, with 14 bases of the junction left unmatched. Germline lookup yields CDR1 SQVTM and CDR2 ANQGSEA. This chain's CDR3 is CSVRGRARTPNEQFF. CDR3 in DNA: TGCAGCGTCCGCGGGAGAGCCAGGACCCCCAATGAGCAGTTCTTC.

A remark on this clone: Distinct nucleotide sequences in the sample also encode this CDR3. This chain uses TRBV5-4 with TRBJ2-1; 12 bases match TRBD2. This CDR3 is built from 16 residues. Unmatched junction bases numbered 1, after V lost 3 bases and J lost 0 bases. Germline-derived CDR1 and CDR2 are SGHNT and YYREEE (reference sequence). CDR3 DNA: TGTGCCAGCAGCTCGACTAGCGGGAGCTCCTACAATGAGCAGTTCTTC. This encodes CASSSTSGSSYNEQFF.

The V call is TRBV7-2, the J call TRBJ1-5; D not certain. CDR3 length: 12 residues. The V end was cut by 5 bases, the J end by 10 bases, with 12 bases between. Per the germline V gene, CDR1 is SGHTA and CDR2 is FQGNSA. The CDR3 protein is CASSTPRAPQHF. The CDR3, as DNA: TGTGCCAGCAGCACCCCCCGGGCACCCCAGCATTTT.

The chain links TRBV7-9 to TRBJ2-6; 10 positions match TRBD1. Losses at the gene ends were 5 bases for V and 1 base for J; bases not matched to a gene: 5. Germline V lookup: CDR1 SEHNR, CDR2 FQNEAQ (reference sequence). The CDR3 sequence is 17 residues long. The CDR3 protein is CASSRQGALSGANVLTF. CDR3 DNA: TGTGCCAGCAGCCGACAGGGGGCCCTATCTGGGGCCAACGTCCTGACTTTC.

The V gene is TRBV11-2, the J gene TRBJ2-7; a possible D gene is TRBD2 (6 bases). V shed 0 bases and J shed 5 bases, with 8 bases lying between them. This CDR3 has 13 residues. The germline V gene has CDR1 SGHAT and CDR2 FQNNGV. The CDR3 DNA follows: TGTGCCAGCAGCTTAGAGGAGGGCCACGAGCAGTACTTC. As protein: CASSLEEGHEQYF.

The gene calls are TRBV7-9 and TRBJ2-1; D gene uncertain. V gave up 5 bases and J gave up 7 bases, with 15 bases separating them. This CDR3 is 14 amino acids long. Germline CDR1 and CDR2: SEHNR and FQNEAQ (reference sequence). The CDR3 coding sequence is TGTGCCAGCAGCCGAGTCGTGGGCCGGAATGAGCAGTTCTTC. Protein: CASSRVVGRNEQFF.

Regarding this clone: At the DNA level, this CDR3 is encoded by other sequences in the same sample as well. The chain has TRBV9 and TRBJ2-3, with D possibly TRBD1 on 5 matching bases. The CDR3 has 14 residues. CDR1 and CDR2 from the germline V gene are SGDLS and YYNGEE. The V end was cut by 1 base, the J end by 0 bases, with 6 bases between. The CDR3 DNA sequence: TGTGCCAGCAGCGTAACAGGTAGCACAGATACGCAGTATTTT. This sequence encodes CASSVTGSTDTQYF.

This chain uses TRBV7-2 with TRBJ2-2, with D unclear. From germline, CDR1 is SGHTA and CDR2 FQGNSA. The length of the CDR3 is 15 residues. Trimming cost V 6 bases and J 2 bases, with 13 bases left between them. The CDR3 DNA is TGTGCCAGCAGGGGCCGGACGGTTAACACCGGGGAGCTGTTTTTT. Its protein product is CASRGRTVNTGELFF.

The gene calls are TRBV7-9 and TRBJ2-5; tentatively, D is TRBD2 (5 bases). Trimming took off 2 bases at V and 5 bases at J, with 27 bases between the two ends. Germline V gene sequence: CDR1 SEHNR, CDR2 FQNEAQ (reference sequence). The CDR3 sequence is 19 residues long. CDR3 in amino acids: CASSLNGGYSQASFETQYF. In DNA form, the CDR3 reads TGTGCCAGCAGCTTAAACGGAGGATATTCGCAGGCTAGCTTTGAGACCCAGTACTTC.

Points on this clone: Other DNA variants within this sample encode the same CDR3. V usage is TRBV7-6 and J usage is TRBJ1-5, with 9 bases fitting TRBD1. The germline V gene encodes CDR1 SGHVS and CDR2 FNYEAQ. The CDR3 is 15 residues long. The ends lost 1 base at V and 4 bases at J; junction bases unmatched: 2. Here the CDR3 reads CASSLEGQGNQPQHF. The CDR3 DNA reads as TGTGCCAGCAGCTTAGAGGGACAGGGAAATCAGCCCCAGCATTTT.

The chain employs TRBV5-1 and TRBJ2-3; possibly TRBD2 for D (5 bases). The ends were cut back, 7 bases at V and 0 bases at J, with 15 bases in the middle. The germline V gene encodes CDR1 SGHRS and CDR2 YFSETQ. The CDR3 is 15 residues long. The CDR3 loop is CASARLDSSTDTQYF. CDR3 DNA sequence: TGCGCCAGCGCGCGGCTGGACTCGAGCACAGATACGCAGTATTTT. The full variable domain, its missing parts supplied by reference TRBV5-1 and TRBJ2-3, is KAGVTQTPRYLIKTRGQQVTLSCSPISGHRSVSWYQQTPGQGLQFLFEYFSETQRNKGNFPGRFSGRQFSNSRSEMNVSTLELGDSALYLCASARLDSSTDTQYFGPGTRLTVL.

The V call is TRBV28, the J call TRBJ1-3; no clear D. The CDR3 contains 15 residues. Looked up from germline, CDR1 is MDHEN and CDR2 is SYDVKM. V lost 5 bases to trimming and J lost 0 bases, with 11 bases between them. The CDR3 bases are TGTGCCAGCAGTAAAAGCTTGAGCTCTGGAAACACCATATATTTT. Amino acid sequence: CASSKSLSSGNTIYF.